The 4 T cell receptor beta chains below come from one sample, sequenced in a study of cytomegalovirus exposure and HLA in healthy donors. A multiplex PCR was run with 60 Vbeta primers and 13 Jbeta primers. The assay was immunoSEQ multiplex PCR, and TCRdb's table has in-frame clones only and misses some. The table records over 250,000 clones, 75% to 90% of them present only once. What was sequenced was PBMCs. The receptors were gathered from a man between 35 and 55 years old in good health and CMV-seropositive.

V and J are TRBV5-1 and TRBJ2-7, with a weak D call TRBD1 (7 bases). Trimming took off 4 bases at V and 5 bases at J, with 13 bases between the two ends. The germline gives CDR1 SGHRS, CDR2 YFSETQ. The CDR3 totals 13 residues. For the CDR3, the DNA is TGCGCCAGCAGCCGCGGGACAGATCACGAGCAGTACTTC. This encodes CASSRGTDHEQYF. Filled out from reference TRBV5-1 and TRBJ2-7, the complete variable domain reads KAGVTQTPRYLIKTRGQQVTLSCSPISGHRSVSWYQQTPGQGLQFLFEYFSETQRNKGNFPGRFSGRQFSNSRSEMNVSTLELGDSALYLCASSRGTDHEQYFGPGTRLTVT.

The chain employs TRBV13 and TRBJ2-2, with unresolved D. Trimming removed 1 base at V and 3 bases at J, with 6 bases between. The CDR3 is 14 amino acids. Germline CDR1 reads PRHDT; CDR2 reads FYEKMQ (reference sequence). CDR3 bases: TGTGCCAGCAGCTTAGTAAGCGACACCGGGGAGCTGTTTTTT. Protein product: CASSLVSDTGELFF.

This rearrangement joins TRBV4-3 to TRBJ2-7; 9 bases match TRBD1. Germline CDR1 LGHNA, CDR2 YSLEER. The trim removed 0 bases at V and 3 bases at J, leaving 6 bases unmatched. The CDR3 extends over 16 amino acids. CDR3 coding DNA: TGCGCCAGCAGCCAAGAGTCGAGGACAGGGGACTACGAGCAGTACTTC. It translates to CASSQESRTGDYEQYF.

This clone was detected only once. The chain employs TRBV5-1 and TRBJ2-3, with D possibly TRBD2 on 6 matching bases. Trimming took 3 bases from V and 1 from J, leaving 12 bases between them. Germline lookup yields CDR1 SGHRS and CDR2 YFSETQ. The CDR3 spans 15 residues. The CDR3 loop reads CASSWNGRGTDTQYF. In DNA form, the CDR3 reads TGCGCCAGCAGCTGGAACGGGAGAGGCACAGATACGCAGTATTTT.